The 29 T cell receptor beta chains below all came from one sample that was sequenced in a study of cytomegalovirus exposure and HLA in healthy donors. PCR involved 60 Vbeta and 13 Jbeta primers. The data were produced by immunoSEQ multiplex PCR, yet TCRdb's version contains in-frame clones alone and is incomplete. Here the sample spans approximately 160,000 clones, roughly 79% being singletons. The sample was PBMCs. The receptors come from a middle-aged woman in good health and CMV-seropositive.

The rearrangement links TRBV2 to TRBJ2-3, with 9 positions matching TRBD2. Trimming at V came to 6 bases and at J to 4 bases, leaving 8 bases not matched to a gene. CDR1 is SNHLY and CDR2 is FYNNEI in the germline V gene. The CDR3 covers 15 residues. The CDR3 DNA sequence: TGTGCCAGCAGCAAAGCGGGGGGATCGGCAGATACGCAGTATTTT. Amino acid sequence: CASSKAGGSADTQYF.

This clone has just one count. The chain is built from TRBV5-7 and TRBJ2-1, with 9 bases aligning to TRBD1. TRBV5-7 is recorded as an ORF, its role being uncertain. The CDR3 covers 15 residues. Trimming at V came to 2 bases and at J to 6 bases, leaving 6 bases not matched to a gene. CDR3 residues: CASSLRQGGCNEQFF. The CDR3 DNA is TGTGCCAGCAGCTTAAGACAGGGGGGATGCAATGAGCAGTTCTTC.

This chain connects TRBV15 to TRBJ2-3, with D unclear. Germline CDR1 reads LNHNV; CDR2 reads YYDKDF (reference sequence). The V end lost 5 bases, the J end lost 5 bases, and 8 bases lay between the germline ends. The CDR3 has 12 residues. The CDR3 DNA is TGTGCCACCAGCTCAGAGCGAGATACGCAGTATTTT. Protein: CATSSERDTQYF.

The CDR3 sequence is CASSSRQGTDTQYF. The CDR3 nucleotides are TGCGCCAGCAGCTCCAGACAGGGTACAGATACGCAGTATTTT. This rearrangement joins TRBV5-1 to TRBJ2-3; TRBD1 matches 7 bases. The CDR3 has 14 residues. Trimming took 3 bases from V and 3 from J; bases not matched to a gene: 4. Germline CDR1 reads SGHRS; CDR2 reads YFSETQ.

This sequence joins TRBV15 and TRBJ2-3, with D unresolved. Per the germline V gene, CDR1 is LNHNV and CDR2 is YYDKDF (reference sequence). The V and J ends lost 3 bases and 2 bases respectively, with 6 bases between them. CDR3 length equals 13 residues. The CDR3 nucleotides are TGTGCCACCAGCAGGGAGTCCACAGATACGCAGTATTTT. Its translation is CATSRESTDTQYF.

This clone was seen a single time. CDR3 amino acids: CASSGDRGSYGYTF. CDR3 in DNA: TGTGCCAGCAGTGGGGACAGGGGCTCGTATGGCTACACCTTC. The chain carries TRBV2 and TRBJ1-2; 10 bases fit TRBD1. With V trimmed by 4 bases and J by 5 bases, 4 bases remained unmatched. The CDR3 totals 14 residues. Per the germline V gene, CDR1 is SNHLY and CDR2 is FYNNEI. Full variable domain (outside the CDR3, taken from reference TRBV2 and TRBJ1-2): EPEVTQTPSHQVTQMGQEVILRCVPISNHLYFYWYRQILGQKVEFLVSFYNNEISEKSEIFDDQFSVERPDGSNFTLKIRSTKLEDSAMYFCASSGDRGSYGYTFGSGTRLTVV.

The genes are TRBV30 and TRBJ2-3; 12 bases are shared with TRBD2. The CDR3 runs 16 residues. CDR1 is GTSNPN, CDR2 SVGIG, per germline (reference sequence). The ends lost 4 bases at V and 1 base at J; junction bases unmatched: 6. The CDR3 DNA sequence: TGTGCCTGGACTAGCGGGGGGGCATTGGGCACAGATACGCAGTATTTT. Its protein is CAWTSGGALGTDTQYF.

The chain links TRBV11-3 to TRBJ1-1; 7 bases line up with TRBD1. Germline lookup yields CDR1 SGHNT and CDR2 YENEEA. After removal of 5 bases from V and 3 bases from J, the junction contained 6 bases not matched to a gene. This CDR3 has 14 amino acids. CDR3 DNA: TGTGCCAGCAGCCGGGACAGTTTGTACACTGAAGCTTTCTTT. Its protein product is CASSRDSLYTEAFF.

The chain joins TRBV19 to TRBJ1-5; D gene unclear. Germline-derived CDR1 and CDR2 are LNHDA and SQIVND (reference sequence). CDR3 size: 13 residues. V was clipped by 5 bases and J by 6 bases, with 11 bases between them. CDR3 sequence (DNA): TGTGCCAGTAGTGGCCGGGGTAGTCAGCCCCAGCATTTT. This translates into CASSGRGSQPQHF.

On this clone: Other nucleotide sequences from this sample produce the same CDR3. The V call is TRBV6-5, the J call TRBJ1-2; a weak D match, TRBD1 (6 bases). V was trimmed by 6 bases and J by 8 bases, leaving 10 bases between them. The CDR3 is made up of 11 amino acids. In germline, CDR1 is MNHEY, CDR2 SVGAGI. CDR3 sequence reads: CASRQGYGYTF. The DNA for the CDR3 is TGTGCCAGCAGACAGGGTTACGGCTACACCTTC.

The table lists this clone with a few counts. This sequence joins TRBV6-1 and TRBJ1-5; 9 positions match TRBD1. The V and J ends lost 4 bases and 4 bases, in that order; junction bases with no gene match: 5. The length of the CDR3 is 15 residues. The germline gives CDR1 MNHNS, CDR2 SASEGT. CDR3 nucleotide sequence: TGTGCCAGCAGTGTCTTCGGACAGGGGAATCAGCCCCAGCATTTT. Translating gives CASSVFGQGNQPQHF.

This clone was counted at least ten times. The chain combines TRBV6-5 with TRBJ2-1; 9 bases agree with TRBD1. The CDR3 is 16 residues long. The germline CDR1 and CDR2 sequences are MNHEY and SVGAGI. The trim removed 3 bases at V and 4 bases at J, leaving 7 bases unmatched. The CDR3: CASSYLGQGRYNEQFF. For the CDR3, the DNA is TGTGCCAGCAGTTATCTCGGACAGGGGAGATACAATGAGCAGTTCTTC.

The sample holds a few counts of this clone. The chain carries TRBV19 and TRBJ2-3, with D perhaps TRBD1 (5 bases). The germline V and J ends were trimmed by 6 bases and 4 bases, with 11 bases remaining between them. This CDR3 is built from 13 residues. CDR1 is LNHDA and CDR2 is SQIVND in the germline V gene (reference sequence). CDR3 protein: CASSLLGADTQYF. CDR3 nucleotide sequence: TGTGCCAGTAGCCTGCTAGGGGCAGATACGCAGTATTTT.

The chain is built from TRBV27 and TRBJ2-7; perhaps TRBD2 as D (7 bases). The length of the CDR3 is 15 residues. In germline, CDR1 is MNHEY, CDR2 SMNVEV (reference sequence). V lost 5 bases, J lost 3 bases, and 17 bases lay in between. In DNA, the CDR3 is TGTGCCAGCAGTCCCTGGGGGGGGCTAGGCTACGAGCAGTACTTC. This gives the protein CASSPWGGLGYEQYF.

As regards this clone: Different DNA sequences within this sample yield the same CDR3. The chain combines TRBV19 with TRBJ2-3; tentative D call: TRBD2 (6 bases). The CDR3 covers 14 residues. Germline lookup yields CDR1 LNHDA and CDR2 SQIVND (reference sequence). Trimming stripped 1 base from V and 6 bases from J, with 11 bases between. CDR3 nucleotide sequence: TGTGCCAGTAGTATAGCTGGGGGGAGGGATACGCAGTATTTT. This sequence encodes CASSIAGGRDTQYF.

This clone was observed a handful of times. The V gene is TRBV14, the J gene TRBJ1-2; D perhaps matches TRBD1 (5 bases). CDR3 length: 14 amino acids. Germline CDR1 SGHDN, CDR2 FVKESK. The V end was cut by 1 base, the J end by 4 bases, with 10 bases between. The CDR3 spells CASSQGGFTYGYTF. DNA for the CDR3: TGTGCCAGCAGCCAAGGGGGCTTCACCTATGGCTACACCTTC.

This chain uses TRBV2 with TRBJ1-2; 12 nucleotides line up with TRBD1. The germline CDR1 and CDR2 sequences are SNHLY and FYNNEI. The CDR3 has 16 residues. V lost 10 bases, J lost 3 bases, and 12 bases stayed unmatched. This CDR3 is CAMAGDRGRADYGYTF. CDR3 DNA: TGTGCCATGGCTGGGGACAGGGGGCGGGCGGACTATGGCTACACCTTC. Full variable domain (outside the CDR3, taken from reference TRBV2 and TRBJ1-2): EPEVTQTPSHQVTQMGQEVILRCVPISNHLYFYWYRQILGQKVEFLVSFYNNEISEKSEIFDDQFSVERPDGSNFTLKIRSTKLEDSAMYFCAMAGDRGRADYGYTFGSGTRLTVV.

In this sample, this clone turned up once. The genes are TRBV25-1 and TRBJ2-2, with TRBD1 as a possible D gene (6 bases). The CDR3 totals 12 residues. Germline CDR1 MGHDK, CDR2 SYGVNS. With 6 bases removed from V and 8 bases from J, the gap between germline ends came to 10 bases. The CDR3 spells CASSDTGGELFF. The CDR3 DNA reads as TGTGCCAGCAGCGACACAGGGGGGGAGCTGTTTTTT.

Remarks on this clone: This CDR3 is also generated by other DNA sequences in the sample. This chain links TRBV5-1 with TRBJ1-2; no firm D call. CDR3 length: 14 residues. Germline V gene data show CDR1 as SGHRS and CDR2 as YFSETQ. V was pared by 0 bases and J by 0 bases, with 6 bases between. CDR3 DNA: TGCGCCAGCAGCTTGGACAGTACTAACTATGGCTACACCTTC. It yields the protein CASSLDSTNYGYTF. Using reference TRBV5-1 and TRBJ1-2 for the parts outside the CDR3, the full variable domain is KAGVTQTPRYLIKTRGQQVTLSCSPISGHRSVSWYQQTPGQGLQFLFEYFSETQRNKGNFPGRFSGRQFSNSRSEMNVSTLELGDSALYLCASSLDSTNYGYTFGSGTRLTVV.

The CDR3: CASRDQGAREFF. CDR3 in DNA: TGTGCCAGCAGAGATCAGGGCGCCAGGGAGTTCTTC. The chain combines TRBV6-1 with TRBJ2-1, with TRBD1 as a possible D gene (5 bases). V lost 6 bases, J lost 14 bases, and 17 bases lay in between. The germline V gene has CDR1 MNHNS and CDR2 SASEGT. CDR3 length: 12 amino acids.

The chain has TRBV6-1 and TRBJ2-1, with 7 bases that match TRBD2. Germline-derived CDR1 and CDR2 are MNHNS and SASEGT. The CDR3 is made up of 15 amino acids. J was trimmed by 0 bases and V by 4 bases; bases with no gene match: 3. The CDR3: CASSGGGSSYNEQFF. CDR3 nucleotides: TGTGCCAGCAGTGGGGGGGGGAGCTCCTACAATGAGCAGTTCTTC.

The chain employs TRBV18 and TRBJ1-1; TRBD1 aligns across 7 bases. J was trimmed by 3 bases and V by 3 bases; bases with no gene match: 10. Germline CDR1 is KGHSH and CDR2 is LQKENI. The CDR3 length is 16 residues. CDR3: CASSPRRQGIDTEAFF. The CDR3 DNA reads as TGTGCCAGCTCACCCAGAAGACAGGGTATAGACACTGAAGCTTTCTTT.

This clone has only a few counts. The chain is built from TRBV30 and TRBJ2-5, with D unclear. This CDR3 spans 13 amino acids. The germline gives CDR1 GTSNPN, CDR2 SVGIG (reference sequence). V lost 2 bases, J lost 5 bases, and 12 bases lay in between. The CDR3 bases are TGTGCCTGGAGTTGGAAAGGAGTGGAGACCCAGTACTTC. Protein sequence: CAWSWKGVETQYF.

The rearrangement joins TRBV5-4 to TRBJ2-5, with D possibly being TRBD2 (5 bases). This CDR3 has 13 amino acids. The V gene lost 3 bases and the J gene lost 3 bases, with 9 bases spanning the gap. Germline CDR1 SGHNT, CDR2 YYREEE (reference sequence). Here the CDR3 DNA reads TGTGCCAGCAGCTCGAGGGAGAAAGAGACCCAGTACTTC. Protein sequence: CASSSREKETQYF.

This clone was found a few times. The chain joins TRBV6-4 to TRBJ1-5; maybe TRBD1 (5 bases). The CDR3 runs to 16 residues. V was cut by 5 bases and J by 5 bases, with 19 bases left in between. Germline CDR1 is MRHNA and CDR2 is SNTAGT. The CDR3 DNA sequence: TGTGCCAGCAGTCATTTATCGCAGGGTCCGGATCAGCCCCAGCATTTT. Its translation is CASSHLSQGPDQPQHF.

The CDR3 region has the DNA TGTGCCAGCAGTGAATCAAGAGCGGGGGGTAGTGAGCAGTTCTTC. It is translated as CASSESRAGGSEQFF. This chain joins TRBV25-1 and TRBJ2-1; 9 nucleotides match TRBD2. The CDR3 contains 15 residues. Losses at the gene ends were 1 base for V and 9 bases for J; bases not matched to a gene: 7. Germline assignment: CDR1 MGHDK and CDR2 SYGVNS.

This clone was recorded a few times. CDR3 sequence (DNA): TGCGCCAGCAGCCTACGGACTAGCGGGCCACAAGAGACCCAGTACTTC. Translated: CASSLRTSGPQETQYF. The J gene is TRBJ2-5, the V gene TRBV5-1; 11 positions agree with TRBD2. Germline V gene data show CDR1 as SGHRS and CDR2 as YFSETQ. The ends lost 4 bases at V and 2 bases at J; junction bases unmatched: 7. CDR3 length: 16 residues.

The chain couples TRBV5-4 to TRBJ1-2; TRBD1 matches 8 bases. Germline CDR1 SGHNT, CDR2 YYREEE (reference sequence). The CDR3 consists of 16 residues. The junction had 8 bases not matched to a gene; V was cut back by 0 bases and J by 4 bases. For the CDR3, the DNA is TGTGCCAGCAGCTTGGGGGACAGGAGAAATTCCTATGGCTACACCTTC. This sequence encodes CASSLGDRRNSYGYTF.

This chain joins TRBV11-2 and TRBJ1-1; D is possibly TRBD1 (5 bases). Germline assignment: CDR1 SGHAT and CDR2 FQNNGV. The CDR3 sequence is 11 residues long. Trimming took off 4 bases at V and 8 bases at J, with 8 bases between the two ends. The CDR3 region has the DNA TGTGCCAGCAGCTCGGGGGTAGAAGCTTTCTTT. Its protein product is CASSSGVEAFF. The full variable domain, with the rest looked up from reference TRBV11-2 and TRBJ1-1, is EAGVAQSPRYKIIEKRQSVAFWCNPISGHATLYWYQQILGQGPKLLIQFQNNGVVDDSQLPKDRFSAERLKGVDSTLKIQPAKLEDSAVYLCASSSGVEAFFGQGTRLTVV.